Listed here are 16 T cell receptor beta chains from one sample, sequenced in a study of blood T cells in healthy people across ages. Next came a second PCR, run for 7 to 11 cycles, which used a sample-barcoded 5' primer along with a J-beta primer mix. TCRdb independently ran MiXCR on the 5' RACE reads; one entry per CDR3 protein. This table holds 1 million to 1.2 million distinct CDR3 sequences, around two fifths found once. Sequenced material: blood. These receptors came from a man younger than 35 in good health.

The chain uses TRBV28 and TRBJ1-2; D call uncertain. CDR1 and CDR2 from the germline V gene are MDHEN and SYDVKM. Between the trimmed V and J ends, which lost 2 bases and 6 bases, there was a span of 16 bases. The CDR3 runs to 15 residues. The CDR3 DNA sequence: TGTGCCAGCAGTTTAATATCAAGAGGGTATAATGGCTACACCTTC. It translates to CASSLISRGYNGYTF.

Points on this clonotype: An end of the junction does not agree with germline; a read error may underlie this. This chain connects TRBV29-1 to TRBJ1-1; TRBD1 is a possible D gene (5 bases). Looked up from germline, CDR1 is SQVTM and CDR2 is ANQGSEA. The CDR3 has 11 amino acids. CDR3 in DNA: TGTACGGGGCAGAGGGACACTGAAGCTTTCTTT. It translates to CTGQRDTEAFF.

This clonotype was picked up a small number of times. One base away lies a much larger clone, so this may be a sequencing read error. The V and J genes are TRBV6-2 or TRBV6-3 and TRBJ1-5; D not resolved. Germline V CDR1 and CDR2: MNHEY, SVGEGT. The CDR3 sequence is 12 residues long. The V and J ends lost 0 bases and 6 bases respectively, with 3 bases between them. CDR3 loop: CASSYSVQPQHF. CDR3 nucleotides: TGTGCCAGCAGTTACTCCGTTCAGCCCCAGCATTTT.

This clonotype was recorded once. V and J are TRBV6-6 and TRBJ2-2; D might be TRBD2 (6 bases). The CDR3 runs 16 residues. Trimming took off 1 base at V and 5 bases at J, with 14 bases between the two ends. Germline V lookup: CDR1 MNHNY, CDR2 SVGAGI (reference sequence). The CDR3 reads CASSYWRREVTGELFF. The CDR3 DNA follows: TGTGCCAGCAGTTACTGGCGGAGGGAGGTAACCGGGGAGCTGTTTTTT.

In its sample, this clonotype was seen a few times. The V gene is TRBV9, the J gene TRBJ1-2; 7 bases map to TRBD1. This CDR3 comprises 15 residues. Trimming removed 2 bases from V and 8 bases from J; junction bases left unmatched: 12. The germline V gene encodes CDR1 SGDLS and CDR2 YYNGEE. CDR3: CASSVGTVSTGGYTF. CDR3 in DNA: TGTGCCAGCAGCGTGGGGACAGTCTCTACGGGCGGCTACACCTTC.

The chain carries TRBV3-1 and TRBJ2-7; 7 bases are a match to TRBD1. CDR1 and CDR2 from the germline V gene are LGHDT and YNNKEL (reference sequence). V was clipped by 5 bases and J by 5 bases; unmatched bases: 9. The CDR3 sequence is 14 residues long. In DNA form, the CDR3 reads TGTGCCAGCAGCGTCCCGGGACAGACCAACGAGCAGTACTTC. This encodes CASSVPGQTNEQYF.

The genes are TRBV20-1 and TRBJ1-1; D perhaps matches TRBD1 (5 bases). Trimming took 0 bases from V and 6 from J, leaving 17 bases between them. CDR3 length: 15 residues. CDR1 is DFQATT and CDR2 is SNEGSKA in the germline V gene (reference sequence). The CDR3 region is CSARDARAGDAEAFF. CDR3 nucleotide sequence: TGCAGTGCTAGAGACGCGCGGGCGGGGGACGCTGAAGCTTTCTTT.

Only a few counts were recorded for this clonotype. This rearrangement joins TRBV7-2 to TRBJ1-1; D is possibly TRBD1 (5 bases). Germline assignment: CDR1 SGHTA and CDR2 FQGNSA. Trimming left V 2 bases short and J 3 bases short, with 10 bases between. CDR3 size: 14 residues. CDR3 amino acids: CASSLKGRDTEAFF. CDR3 in DNA: TGTGCCAGCAGCTTAAAGGGGAGGGACACTGAAGCTTTCTTT.

The gene calls are TRBV10-3 and TRBJ1-2; D gene ambiguous. From germline, CDR1 is ENHRY and CDR2 SYGVKD. The ends were cut back, 3 bases at V and 5 bases at J, with 13 bases in the middle. CDR3 length: 14 residues. The CDR3 DNA sequence: TGTGCCATCAGTGACCCAGGCGGGTTATATGGCTACACCTTC. Translated, it gives CAISDPGGLYGYTF.

This rearrangement joins TRBV12-3 or TRBV12-4 to TRBJ2-5; either TRBD1 or TRBD2 may supply D (5 bases each). V lost 6 bases and J lost 5, with 19 bases in between. This CDR3 contains 15 residues. This chain's CDR3 is CASSRLGEWSETQYF. The CDR3 DNA sequence: TGTGCCAGCAGCCGCCTAGGGGAGTGGTCGGAGACCCAGTACTTC.

V gene TRBV5-6 combines with J gene TRBJ2-7, with D tentatively TRBD1 or TRBD2 (5 bases each). CDR1 and CDR2 from the germline V gene are SGHDT and YYEEEE. There are 13 residues in the CDR3. V lost 4 bases to trimming and J lost 4 bases, with 12 bases between them. CDR3 in DNA: TGTGCCAGCAGCCACCGGGACGGTTACGAGCAGTACTTC. Translation: CASSHRDGYEQYF.

The V and J genes are TRBV5-1 and TRBJ2-7; 10 positions agree with TRBD2. Germline V CDR1 and CDR2: SGHRS, YFSETQ. CDR3 length equals 15 residues. V gave up 0 bases and J gave up 7 bases; unmatched junction bases: 7. Here the CDR3 reads CASSLASGGDNEQYF. The CDR3 nucleotides are TGCGCCAGCAGCTTGGCTAGCGGGGGAGACAATGAGCAGTACTTC.

The V gene is TRBV7-9, the J gene TRBJ1-2, with D perhaps matching TRBD1 (5 bases). The germline V gene encodes CDR1 SEHNR and CDR2 FQNEAQ (reference sequence). The CDR3 is made up of 17 amino acids. The germline V and J ends were trimmed by 5 bases and 0 bases, with 19 bases remaining between them. CDR3 nucleotides: TGTGCCAGCAGCCAACATCCGGGGGGACGGGCTAACTATGGCTACACCTTC. It codes for CASSQHPGGRANYGYTF.

This clonotype was detected only a few times. The V and J genes are TRBV3-1 and TRBJ1-1, with D tentatively TRBD1 (5 bases). The germline CDR1 and CDR2 sequences are LGHDT and YNNKEL (reference sequence). Deletions cut 7 bases from V and 10 bases from J, with 19 bases between. The CDR3 is 13 amino acids. The CDR3 region is CASTRGPSGGAFF. CDR3 DNA sequence: TGTGCCAGCACCCGAGGCCCCAGCGGGGGAGCTTTCTTT.

V and J are TRBV4-1 and TRBJ2-3; 10 nucleotides line up with TRBD1. The germline V gene has CDR1 MGHRA and CDR2 YSYEKL. Trimming took 0 bases from V and 6 from J; bases not matched to a gene: 3. The CDR3 sequence is 15 residues long. The CDR3 coding sequence is TGCGCCAGCAGCCAAGAGCAGGACAGGGGGGATACGCAGTATTTT. This translates into CASSQEQDRGDTQYF.

As for this clonotype: The limits of the CDR3 on the DNA are not certain, so only TCRdb's listed CDR3 is given. The chain employs TRBV12-3 or TRBV12-4 and TRBJ1-2; the table's TRBD1 call for D was not verified on the DNA. The CDR3 spans 13 amino acids, including both terminal residues. The CDR3 is CATTGPVAYGCTF.